This T cell receptor (beta chain) was found in a study of T cells after yellow fever vaccination (dated by TCRdb to about 2019). For the wider study: The SMART-Seq v4 Ultra Low Input RNA kit was used to prepare libraries from fractions with low cell numbers. Two healthy male donors, one aged 18 to 29 and one aged 30 to 39 years, were included in the cohort. Bulk PBMC replicates and cell subsets were isolated from blood drawn at multiple timepoints before and after both primary and secondary immunization. To follow T-cell clones before and after primary and booster YFV17D yellow fever vaccination, bulk TCR alpha and beta repertoires were sequenced over time. What the study reported, not specific to this receptor: A small share of clonotypes occurred in both CD4 and CD8 compartments, likely arising from convergent recombination. The secondary T-cell response was weaker than the primary response but faster, peaking on day 5 instead of day 15. After the booster, most clones that had expanded after primary vaccination were detected again (approximately 95% of CD4 and 88% of CD8), suggesting broad maintenance of memory. Computational filtering was needed because FACS-sorted repertoires could contain abundant contaminating clonotypes from the bulk population. Because only a couple of donors were included in the study, the extent to which the findings can be generalized is limited.

This clonotype occurred many times. It lacks a known antigen. No much larger clonotype is one base removed from it; base qualities were not supplied. TCR cDNA was made using 5'RACE template switching, a step that added a universal primer site and unique molecular identifiers. Priming for cDNA synthesis came from both the TCR alpha and TCR beta constant segments. Libraries were amplified in two PCR steps, with sample barcodes and sequencing adapters added in the second step. Sequencing of the libraries was done on either Illumina HiSeq 2500 (2x100 bp) or NovaSeq (2x150 bp). The original methods were these. Demultiplexing of reads and collapsing into UMI consensus sequences were performed with MIGEC, and V(D)J alignment was carried out with MiXCR. Vaccine-responding clonotypes were identified with edgeR using replicate PBMC samples, with FDR below 0.01 and a log2 fold change above 5 up to day 15 being required. Bulk clonotypes were assigned CD4 or CD8 identity according to which sequenced CD4 or CD8 repertoire held them at higher abundance. TCRdb reanalyzed the raw reads on its own, using fastp at Q25 for trimming and MiXCR for clone calling, and kept in-frame beta chains. CDR3 protein duplicates are merged, each entry listing the most common genes and DNA. The V and J calls come from TCRdb's annotation, not from the publication. Within this sample are under 150,000 distinct CDR3 sequences, with less than 9.5% of them counted one time only. The ten largest clones add up to about 0.73% of the sample.

The CDR3 starts with the cysteine, ends with the phenylalanine, and has 12 residues. Left in the record is the CDR3 DNA by itself, 36 bases read in frame from the first base. Cut back by 5 bases and 6 bases, the V and J ends lie 11 bases apart. The germline V gene (reference sequence) yields DFQATT for CDR1 and SNEGSKA for CDR2. In light of the paper, this sample's treatment or condition label describes: live attenuated yellow fever vaccine strain. A standard Ficoll-Paque protocol was used to isolate PBMCs from peripheral blood. Dynabeads CD4 and CD8 positive selection kits were used to isolate CD4 and CD8 T-cell fractions. RNA was extracted with TriZol from bulk PBMCs, CD4 and CD8 fractions, and dextramer-positive and dextramer-negative fractions.

Sequenced here: CD4+ T cells sorted from PBMCs, sampled 5 days after the yellow fever booster vaccination. The V gene is TRBV20-1 and the J gene is TRBJ2-1, with the D gene too uncertain to name. The receptor was derived from a man aged 25 to 40 who received the YFV17D yellow fever vaccine. In nucleotides, the sequence is TGCAGTGCTCAGACAATCCCCAATGAGCAGTTCTTC. This gives the protein CSAQTIPNEQFF.